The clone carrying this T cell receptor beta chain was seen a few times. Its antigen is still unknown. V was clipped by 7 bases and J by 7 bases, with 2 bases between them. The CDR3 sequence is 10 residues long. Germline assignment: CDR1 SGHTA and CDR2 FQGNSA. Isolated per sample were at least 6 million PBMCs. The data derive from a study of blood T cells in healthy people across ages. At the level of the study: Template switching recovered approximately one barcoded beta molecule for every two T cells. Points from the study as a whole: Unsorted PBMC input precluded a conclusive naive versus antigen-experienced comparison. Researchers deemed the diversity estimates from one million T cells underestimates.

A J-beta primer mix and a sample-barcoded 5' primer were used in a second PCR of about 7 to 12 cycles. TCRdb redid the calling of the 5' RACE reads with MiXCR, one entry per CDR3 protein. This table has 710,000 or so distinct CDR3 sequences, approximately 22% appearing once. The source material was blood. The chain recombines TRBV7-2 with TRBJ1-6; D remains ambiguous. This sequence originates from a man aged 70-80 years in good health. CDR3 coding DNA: TGTGCCAGCATAAATTCACCCCTCCACTTT. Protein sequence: CASINSPLHF.